One sample yielded the 17 T cell receptor delta chains listed below, sequenced in a study of γδ T cells in repeated Plasmodium falciparum infection. TCRdb re-processed the multiplex PCR reads using CATT. The repertoire holds under 50,000 delta-chain clones, with around 1.6% as singletons. Bulk repertoires came from Vgamma9/Vdelta2+ or Vdelta2-negative gammadelta T cells flow-sorted from PBMC. The sample consisted of gamma-delta T cells from blood. The receptors originated from a pool of human donors (malaria-infected and uninfected, not separated).

This clone was observed a handful of times. This is likely an artifact of a read error, given a far larger clone one base away. This sample includes further DNA sequences coding for the same CDR3. In nucleotides, the CDR3 is TGTGCCTGTGACATTCTTAAAGTGGGAACGTCCTCAAACGGGTACACCGATAAACTCATCTTT. It specifies CACDILKVGTSSNGYTDKLIF. The chain uses TRDV2 and TRDJ1, with D unclear. Here the J gene was assigned by germline matching of the DNA, as TCRdb has none. Germline CDR1 is GEAIGNYY and CDR2 is EKD. The ends were cut back, 2 bases at V and 0 bases at J, with 30 bases in the middle. This CDR3 contains 21 residues.

This clone was counted between two and nine times. The protein recorded in TCRdb matches a much larger clone and deviates from this DNA's translation at residue 16, suggesting a read error; the protein here is obtained by translating the DNA. The V gene is TRDV1, the J gene TRDJ1, with 7 positions matching TRDD3. TCRdb supplies no J gene; here it was assigned by aligning the nucleotide sequence to germline. Germline V gives CDR1 TSWWSYY, CDR2 QGS. The CDR3 runs 24 residues. The V gene end was trimmed by 4 bases and the J gene end by 2 bases; junction bases not matched to a gene: 34. In DNA, the CDR3 is TGTGCTCTTGGGGCCAGATCCACGCCTTCGCTCCCGGAATGGGGGAGGGTAGGGACCGATAAACTCATCTTT. This encodes CALGARSTPSLPEWGRVGTDKLIF.

Turning to this clone: This likely came from a read error, as a far larger clone is one base away. The chain joins TRDV2 to TRDJ1; 9 bases match TRDD3. The J gene comes from matching the DNA to germline here; TCRdb lacks it. Germline V gene sequence: CDR1 GEAIGNYY, CDR2 EKD. The CDR3 has 16 residues. The CDR3, as DNA: TGTGCCTGTGACGGACTGGGGGAATCTCACACCGACAAACTCATCTTT. Translating it yields CACDGLGESHTDKLIF.

Remarks on this clone: The amino acid sequence in TCRdb belongs to a much larger clone and departs from this DNA's translation at residue 11, likely a sequencing read error; the sequence shown is translated from the DNA. The rearrangement uses TRDV2 and TRDJ1; 9 nucleotides match TRDD3. No J gene is reported in TCRdb; it was inferred here by comparing the DNA with germline. The CDR3 extends over 16 amino acids. After removal of 9 bases from V and 3 bases from J, the junction contained 16 bases not matched to a gene. Germline CDR1 reads GEAIGNYY; CDR2 reads EKD. The CDR3 region has the DNA TGTGCCCTACGACGGGGATACGATCTGTACGCCGATAAACTCATCTTT. It translates to CALRRGYDLYADKLIF.

This clone turned up a few times. TCRdb assigns this DNA the protein of a much larger clone, which departs from its translation at residue 12; this likely reflects a read error, and the protein shown comes from translating the DNA. The CDR3 spells CALGELLADWGGSPLTAQLFF. The CDR3 coding sequence is TGTGCTCTTGGGGAACTCCTTGCCGACTGGGGGGGATCCCCTTTGACAGCACAACTCTTCTTT. V usage is TRDV1 and J usage is TRDJ2, with TRDD3 matching 8 bases. With 0 bases clipped from V and 0 bases from J, the junction kept 15 bases outside the gene matches. Germline V gives CDR1 TSWWSYY, CDR2 QGS. The CDR3 covers 21 residues.

This clone has just a few counts. The protein in TCRdb stems from a much larger clone and differs at residue 9 from this DNA's translation, likely a read error; here the protein is translated from the DNA. The J gene is TRDJ1, the V gene TRDV1; D assignment may be TRDD2 or TRDD3 (5 bases each). The J gene comes from matching the DNA to germline here; TCRdb lacks it. The CDR3 covers 14 residues. CDR1 and CDR2 from the germline V gene are TSWWSYY and QGS. As DNA, the CDR3 is TGTGCTCTAGGGGAACTTCCGATACAGGGTAAACTCATCTTT. Its translation is CALGELPIQGKLIF.

At least ten counts were recorded for this clone. The sample has other DNA sequences that encode this CDR3 too. J is TRDJ1 and V is TRDV1; TRDD3 agrees at 13 bases. From germline, CDR1 is TSWWSYY and CDR2 QGS. The V and J ends lost 3 bases and 4 bases, in that order; junction bases with no gene match: 23. This CDR3 is built from 22 residues. The CDR3 region is CALGDRPPGSYWGIRKVDKLIF. In nucleotides, the CDR3 is TGTGCTCTTGGGGATCGGCCCCCCGGATCGTACTGGGGGATACGGAAAGTCGATAAACTCATCTTT.

This clone was picked up a small number of times. The TCRdb record carries a much larger clone's protein, which differs from this DNA's translation at residue 7; a read error is the likely cause, and the protein listed here is the DNA translation. The chain uses TRDV1 and TRDJ1; the D gene could be TRDD2 or TRDD3 (5 bases each). In the absence of a J gene in TCRdb, the DNA was matched to germline to assign it here. Per the germline V gene, CDR1 is TSWWSYY and CDR2 is QGS. The CDR3 runs 19 residues. Deletions cut 0 bases from V and 1 base from J, with 21 bases between. CDR3 amino acids: CALGELAGFLGEGTDKLIF. CDR3 nucleotides: TGTGCTCTTGGGGAACTAGCCGGGTTCCTCGGGGAGGGCACCGATAAACTCATCTTT.

This clone turned up a few times. The TCRdb protein comes from a much larger clone and disagrees with this DNA's translation at residue 18, likely due to a read error; the protein given here is derived from the DNA. This sequence joins TRDV1 and TRDJ1, with 8 nucleotides matching TRDD3. Here the J gene was assigned by germline matching of the DNA, as TCRdb has none. V gave up 0 bases and J gave up 3 bases; unmatched junction bases: 27. This CDR3 spans 23 amino acids. CDR1 and CDR2 from the germline V gene are TSWWSYY and QGS. The CDR3 protein is CALGELNSFGGDTPLMDADKLIF. CDR3 DNA sequence: TGTGCTCTTGGGGAACTAAACTCCTTCGGTGGGGATACCCCCCTCATGGACGCCGATAAACTCATCTTT.

The sample holds a few counts of this clone. TCRdb's entry gives the protein of a much larger clone, which mismatches this DNA's translation at residue 4, likely from a read error; the protein reported here is translated from the DNA. The chain couples TRDV2 to TRDJ3; D remains unclear. No J gene was available from TCRdb, and it was assigned here by a germline match of the DNA. This CDR3 contains 19 residues. Germline CDR1 GEAIGNYY, CDR2 EKD. V was cut by 5 bases and J by 0 bases, with 19 bases left in between. CDR3 DNA sequence: TGTGCCTGTGTCGCCGTGCGGACTTTAAGCTCCTGGGACACCCGACAGATGTTTTTC. Its translation is CACVAVRTLSSWDTRQMFF.

This clone was counted many times. This likely traces to a read error, being one base from a far larger clone. Other DNA variants within this sample encode the same CDR3. The gene calls are TRDV1 and TRDJ2; 10 nucleotides align to TRDD3. The junction had 16 bases not matched to a gene; V was cut back by 4 bases and J by 8 bases. This CDR3 contains 18 residues. The germline CDR1 and CDR2 sequences are TSWWSYY and QGS. Here the CDR3 reads CALGALPPPWGIAAQLFF. The DNA for the CDR3 is TGTGCTCTTGGGGCTCTTCCTCCTCCCTGGGGGATAGCGGCACAACTCTTCTTT.

This clone was detected a few times. The likely explanation is a read error, given a far larger clone one base away. This specimen includes other DNA sequences encoding the same CDR3. The V call is TRDV2, the J call TRDJ1; 11 nucleotides align to TRDD3. The J gene comes from matching the DNA to germline here; TCRdb lacks it. V trimming: 7 bases; J trimming: 3 bases; junction bases outside the gene matches: 15. CDR3 length equals 17 residues. CDR1 is GEAIGNYY and CDR2 is EKD in the germline V gene. In nucleotides, the CDR3 is TGTGCCTGCGGACTGGGGGATATTTTTGGGTCAGCCGATAAACTCATCTTT. It is translated as CACGLGDIFGSADKLIF.

Notes on this clone: A read error likely explains why the TCRdb protein, taken from a much larger clone, differs from this DNA's translation at residue 11; the protein shown is translated from the DNA. The gene calls are TRDV1 and TRDJ1; TRDD3 matches 8 bases. Matching the DNA to germline supplied the J gene, which TCRdb does not give. V was clipped by 3 bases and J by 0 bases; unmatched bases: 12. The CDR3 is made up of 18 amino acids. Germline CDR1 is TSWWSYY and CDR2 is QGS. The CDR3 sequence is CALGDPVWDTRNTDKLIF. The CDR3 region has the DNA TGTGCTCTTGGGGACCCAGTTTGGGATACGCGCAACACCGATAAACTCATCTTT.

On this clone itself: The translation of this DNA and the TCRdb protein of a much larger clone differ at residue 11, probably owing to a read error; the protein shown here is translated from the DNA. The V gene is TRDV1, but the J gene lacks a call. The CDR3 contains 12 residues. In germline, CDR1 is TSWWSYY, CDR2 QGS. CDR3 amino acids: CALGERGHKLTF. The CDR3 coding sequence is TGTGCTCTTGGGGAACGGGGCCACAAACTCACCTTT.

Of note for this clone: TCRdb's protein, taken from a much larger clone, differs from this DNA's translation at residue 12, likely owing to a read error; the protein displayed comes from the DNA. The chain joins TRDV1 to TRDJ1; TRDD3 matches at 7 bases. In germline, CDR1 is TSWWSYY, CDR2 QGS. The CDR3 contains 19 residues. The J segment lost 0 bases and the V segment lost 2 bases, leaving 15 bases of the junction unmatched. The CDR3 protein is CALGEGSTPLGRYTDKLIF. The CDR3 nucleotides are TGTGCTCTTGGGGAAGGTTCTACTCCACTGGGGAGGTACACCGATAAACTCATCTTT.

There are a few counts of this clone. With only one base between it and a far larger clone, this is likely a read error. The sample has other DNA sequences that encode this CDR3 too. The genes are TRDV3 and TRDJ1; possibly TRDD2 for D (5 bases). No J gene was available from TCRdb, and it was assigned here by a germline match of the DNA. V was shortened by 5 bases and J by 0 bases, with 37 bases between the two germline ends. The CDR3 spans 21 residues. CDR1 and CDR2 from the germline V gene are TVYSNPD and GDNSRS (reference sequence). The CDR3 DNA follows: TGTGCCGCTAATAAACCCCCCCCTTCATCTACCGGCCAGGGGTACACCGATAAACTCATCTTT. It specifies CAANKPPPSSTGQGYTDKLIF.

This clone was counted many times. The protein in TCRdb stems from a much larger clone and differs at residue 4 from this DNA's translation, likely a read error; here the protein is translated from the DNA. The CDR3 coding sequence is TGTGCTCTTAGGGAACTAGGTTCTGGGGGACGTGTAGGGGGGATACGCACCGATAAACTCATCTTT. The encoded protein is CALRELGSGGRVGGIRTDKLIF. This chain connects TRDV1 to TRDJ1, with 10 bases that match TRDD3. TCRdb records no J gene; here it was assigned by comparing the DNA to germline. The CDR3 spans 22 residues. Per the germline V gene, CDR1 is TSWWSYY and CDR2 is QGS.